The present entry profiles one T cell receptor (beta chain) with its context. As yet, its antigen is unknown. This specimen belongs to a study of T cells expressing NK-cell markers. Turning to the study itself: The TCR beta repertoires originated in sorted CD3+CD56+NKG2C+, CD3+CD56+NKG2C- and CD3+CD56-NKG2C+ T cells. Study-wide results and limits: There remained a lack of clarity about HCMV specificity of expanded NKG2C+ T cell clones. A handful of donors showed these clonotypes also leading the CD3+CD56-NKG2C+ fraction.

This CDR3 region has 16 residues. The germline V gene encodes CDR1 MNHEY and CDR2 SVGAGI. With UMIs, 5'RACE template switching was used to make TCR beta cDNA. TCRdb derives one entry per CDR3 protein from the 5' RACE reads, leaving out DNA. This sample contains 500,000 to 700,000 distinct CDR3 sequences. The V and J genes are TRBV6-5 and TRBJ1-2. The clonotype originates from a man between 18 and 29 years old in good health. The sample taken for sequencing was blood T cells: a sorted CD56 or NKG2C T cell subset, CD4+ or CD8+ T cells, or bulk PBMC T cells (not recorded which). CDR3: CASSYSTPKNPYGYTF.